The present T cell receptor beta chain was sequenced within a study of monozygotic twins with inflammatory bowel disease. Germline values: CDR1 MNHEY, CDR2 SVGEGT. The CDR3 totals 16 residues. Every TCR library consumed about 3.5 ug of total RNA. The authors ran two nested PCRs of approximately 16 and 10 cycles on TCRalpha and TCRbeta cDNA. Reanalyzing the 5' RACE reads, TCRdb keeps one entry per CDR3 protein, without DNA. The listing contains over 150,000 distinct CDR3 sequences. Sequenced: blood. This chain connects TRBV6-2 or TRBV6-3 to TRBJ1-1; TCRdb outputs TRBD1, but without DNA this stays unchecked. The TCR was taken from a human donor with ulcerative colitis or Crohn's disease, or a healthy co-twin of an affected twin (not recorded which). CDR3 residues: CASSWSGHPQHTEVFF.